Listed here are 32 T cell receptor beta chains from one sample, sequenced in a study of siplizumab effects on memory and regulatory T cells. TCRdb's table, derived via immunoSEQ multiplex PCR, lists solely in-frame clones and lacks some. There are 100,000 or so clones in the sample; about 92% occur only once, and around 0.3% lies in the top ten. Sequenced sample: CD4+ T cells sorted from blood. The source is a human donor in good health.

The chain is built from TRBV28 and TRBJ2-5, with D perhaps matching TRBD1 or TRBD2 (5 bases each). CDR1 MDHEN and CDR2 SYDVKM come from the germline V gene. There are 12 residues in the CDR3. V shed 8 bases and J shed 5 bases, with 12 bases lying between them. CDR3 DNA sequence: TGTGCCAGCCTGGGGGTAGGGGAGACCCAGTACTTC. Its translation: CASLGVGETQYF.

The rearrangement uses TRBV14 and TRBJ2-6; D gene uncertain. The germline V and J ends were trimmed by 6 bases and 0 bases, with 3 bases remaining between them. CDR3 length: 13 amino acids. The germline gives CDR1 SGHDN, CDR2 FVKESK. This CDR3 is CASRPSGANVLTF. CDR3 DNA sequence: TGTGCCAGCAGACCCTCTGGGGCCAACGTCCTGACTTTC.

The chain uses TRBV29-1 and TRBJ1-3; D unresolved. V lost 6 bases to trimming and J lost 0 bases, with 21 bases between them. CDR1 and CDR2 from the germline V gene are SQVTM and ANQGSEA. The CDR3 is made up of 17 amino acids. CDR3 nucleotide sequence: TGCAGCGTCCAGAGGGCGGCCGGGTCTAGCTCTGGAAACACCATATATTTT. This translates into CSVQRAAGSSSGNTIYF.

V gene TRBV18 combines with J gene TRBJ1-1, with D possibly matching TRBD1 (6 bases). V was trimmed by 4 bases and J by 0 bases, leaving 15 bases between them. Germline V gene sequence: CDR1 KGHSH, CDR2 LQKENI. There are 16 residues in the CDR3. CDR3 DNA sequence: TGTGCCAGCTCACTGGGGGCACCTTCTATGAACACTGAAGCTTTCTTT. Translation: CASSLGAPSMNTEAFF.

The chain has TRBV7-3 and TRBJ2-3; perhaps TRBD2 as D (6 bases). CDR3 length: 14 amino acids. V gave up 3 bases and J gave up 1 base, with 8 bases separating them. Germline V lookup: CDR1 SGHTA, CDR2 FQGTGA. In DNA, the CDR3 is TGTGCCAGCAGCTTCTCTAGCGGCACAGATACGCAGTATTTT. Protein sequence: CASSFSSGTDTQYF.

The V and J genes are TRBV6-4 and TRBJ1-1, with D perhaps TRBD1 (5 bases). Germline V CDR1 and CDR2: MRHNA, SNTAGT. The CDR3 contains 13 residues. The V end was cut by 6 bases, the J end by 1 base, with 9 bases between. The DNA for the CDR3 is TGTGCCAGCAGCCTCACAGGGAACACTGAAGCTTTCTTT. Residues: CASSLTGNTEAFF.

V and J are TRBV2 and TRBJ2-7, with a possible D match to TRBD2 (5 bases). The germline CDR1 and CDR2 sequences are SNHLY and FYNNEI. Trimming cost V 8 bases and J 5 bases, with 16 bases left between them. This CDR3 region has 13 residues. The CDR3 coding sequence is TGTGCCAGCCCCGGACCCGAGGGCAACGAGCAGTACTTC. This translates into CASPGPEGNEQYF.

J is TRBJ2-3 and V is TRBV11-2; no clear D gene. The V end was cut by 5 bases, the J end by 2 bases, with 14 bases between. The CDR3 covers 15 residues. The germline CDR1 and CDR2 sequences are SGHAT and FQNNGV. Written as DNA, the CDR3 is TGTGCCAGCAGCAGAAGGGTACGGCCCACAGATACGCAGTATTTT. It encodes CASSRRVRPTDTQYF.

The V gene is TRBV11-1, the J gene TRBJ2-6; no clear D gene. CDR3 size: 15 residues. Trimming stripped 3 bases from V and 1 base from J, with 7 bases between. Per germline, CDR1 SGHAT and CDR2 FQDESV (reference sequence). The CDR3 loop is CASSLELSGANVLTF. CDR3 in DNA: TGTGCCAGCAGCTTGGAACTGTCTGGGGCCAACGTCCTGACTTTC.

J is TRBJ2-3 and V is TRBV7-2, with D tentatively TRBD2 (6 bases). The ends were cut back, 6 bases at V and 6 bases at J, with 16 bases in the middle. Germline CDR1 SGHTA, CDR2 FQGNSA. The CDR3 length is 14 residues. The CDR3 loop reads CASSADYFSDTQYF. The CDR3 DNA reads as TGTGCCAGCAGTGCGGACTATTTTTCCGATACGCAGTATTTT.

V and J are TRBV10-3 and TRBJ2-2; no definite D call. CDR3 size: 14 residues. Trimming stripped 2 bases from V and 1 base from J, with 5 bases between. CDR1 is ENHRY, CDR2 SYGVKD, per germline. The CDR3: CAISERENTGELFF. CDR3 in DNA: TGTGCCATCAGTGAGAGGGAGAACACCGGGGAGCTGTTTTTT.

The CDR3, as DNA: TGTGCCATCAGTAGCGGGTTCAACACCGGGGAGCTGTTTTTT. Encoded protein: CAISSGFNTGELFF. This rearrangement joins TRBV10-3 to TRBJ2-2, with D perhaps TRBD2 (6 bases). The CDR3 extends over 14 amino acids. Germline V gene data show CDR1 as ENHRY and CDR2 as SYGVKD. Deletions cut 5 bases from V and 2 bases from J, with 9 bases between.

The V gene is TRBV6-4, the J gene TRBJ2-2; D call uncertain. Trimming stripped 5 bases from V and 0 bases from J, with 13 bases between. Germline loops: CDR1 MRHNA, CDR2 SNTAGT. The CDR3 totals 16 residues. In DNA form, the CDR3 reads TGTGCCAGCAGTACCGACATGTTAGCGAACACCGGGGAGCTGTTTTTT. Its protein product is CASSTDMLANTGELFF.

The V and J genes are TRBV19 and TRBJ1-1; possible D gene TRBD1, 5 bases. This CDR3 has 15 residues. From germline, CDR1 is LNHDA and CDR2 SQIVND (reference sequence). Trimming took off 7 bases at V and 0 bases at J, with 15 bases between the two ends. This CDR3 reads CASISGTAVNTEAFF. DNA for the CDR3: TGTGCCAGTATCTCCGGGACTGCAGTGAACACTGAAGCTTTCTTT.

V gene TRBV19 combines with J gene TRBJ1-4; D remains unclear. Between the trimmed V and J ends, which lost 6 bases and 7 bases, there was a span of 12 bases. The CDR3 has 13 amino acids. Germline CDR1 LNHDA, CDR2 SQIVND (reference sequence). The CDR3 region is CASSRLLTEKLFF. CDR3 nucleotide sequence: TGTGCCAGTAGCCGACTATTAACTGAAAAACTGTTTTTT.

This chain uses TRBV4-3 with TRBJ2-5; a possible D gene is TRBD2 (6 bases). The CDR3 is 16 amino acids. Between the trimmed V and J ends, which lost 1 base and 5 bases, there was a span of 17 bases. Germline V CDR1 and CDR2: LGHNA, YSLEER. DNA of the CDR3: TGCGCCAGCAGCCAAGGGGCGGGGACTCCTTGGGAGACCCAGTACTTC. Protein: CASSQGAGTPWETQYF.

The rearrangement uses TRBV2 and TRBJ1-2; D not certain. Germline lookup yields CDR1 SNHLY and CDR2 FYNNEI. The CDR3 sequence is 13 residues long. Trimming pared 1 base from V and 1 base from J, leaving 4 bases between. The CDR3 region is CASSEEINYGYTF. The DNA of the CDR3 is TGTGCCAGCAGTGAAGAGATTAACTATGGCTACACCTTC.

The CDR3 spells CASSQGQVLSGANVLTF. In DNA form, the CDR3 reads TGTGCCAGCAGCCAGGGACAGGTCCTCTCTGGGGCCAACGTCCTGACTTTC. V gene TRBV14 combines with J gene TRBJ2-6; TRBD1 aligns across 8 bases. The V gene end was trimmed by 3 bases and the J gene end by 0 bases; junction bases not matched to a gene: 4. This CDR3 is built from 17 residues. Germline CDR1 reads SGHDN; CDR2 reads FVKESK. The complete variable domain, with remaining parts taken from reference TRBV14 and TRBJ2-6, reads EAGVTQFPSHSVIEKGQTVTLRCDPISGHDNLYWYRRVMGKEIKFLLHFVKESKQDESGMPNNRFLAERTGGTYSTLKVQPAELEDSGVYFCASSQGQVLSGANVLTFGAGSRLTVL.

This rearrangement joins TRBV9 to TRBJ1-2; D gene uncertain. Looked up from germline, CDR1 is SGDLS and CDR2 is YYNGEE. This CDR3 comprises 13 residues. Trimming removed 0 bases at V and 4 bases at J, with 7 bases between. The CDR3 protein is CASSVGAIYGYTF. CDR3 nucleotide sequence: TGTGCCAGCAGCGTAGGTGCCATCTATGGCTACACCTTC.

This chain uses TRBV1 with TRBJ2-1; the table assigns TRBD2, which was not confirmed against the DNA. TRBV1 is a pseudogene segment. The CDR3 is 19 residues long. CDR3 sequence: CTSSQDVASPCCFYNEQFF. The CDR3 DNA is TGCACCAGCAGCCAAGATGTGGCTAGCCCCTGTTGTTTCTACAATGAGCAGTTCTTC.

The rearrangement links TRBV7-2 to TRBJ2-3; D not resolved. Deletions cut 5 bases from V and 0 bases from J, with 12 bases between. Germline V gene data show CDR1 as SGHTA and CDR2 as FQGNSA. The CDR3 runs to 15 residues. The CDR3 sequence is CASSPQESSTDTQYF. As DNA, the CDR3 is TGTGCCAGCAGCCCTCAGGAGTCTAGCACAGATACGCAGTATTTT.

This chain links TRBV7-2 with TRBJ2-7, with 11 bases aligning to TRBD2. The CDR3 is 15 amino acids. Germline CDR1 and CDR2: SGHTA and FQGNSA. V shed 5 bases and J 2 bases; nucleotides not matched to a gene: 5. The CDR3 nucleotides are TGTGCCAGCAGCGTTCTAGCGGGAGGAACCTACGAGCAGTACTTC. This sequence encodes CASSVLAGGTYEQYF.

The V call is TRBV5-4, the J call TRBJ2-3; D is possibly TRBD2 (5 bases). Trimming removed 9 bases from V and 1 base from J, with 15 bases in between. Germline V gives CDR1 SGHNT, CDR2 YYREEE (reference sequence). This CDR3 has 14 amino acids. The CDR3 nucleotides are TGTGCCACCTCGACTATTAGGGGCACAGATACGCAGTATTTT. Translated, it gives CATSTIRGTDTQYF.

The rearrangement uses TRBV6-5 and TRBJ1-1; 7 bases match TRBD1. Trimming removed 0 bases from V and 8 bases from J; junction bases left unmatched: 12. CDR3 length: 16 amino acids. Per germline, CDR1 MNHEY and CDR2 SVGAGI. The CDR3 here is CASSYSIGAGGQEAFF. In DNA, the CDR3 is TGTGCCAGCAGTTACTCGATTGGGGCTGGGGGACAGGAAGCTTTCTTT.

The chain combines TRBV6-6 with TRBJ2-1, with 11 bases identical to TRBD2. V trimming: 5 bases; J trimming: 5 bases; junction bases outside the gene matches: 5. CDR3 size: 15 residues. Per germline, CDR1 MNHNY and CDR2 SVGAGI (reference sequence). The chain's CDR3 is CASSLGLAENNEQFF. In nucleotides, the CDR3 is TGTGCCAGCAGTCTGGGACTAGCGGAGAACAATGAGCAGTTCTTC.

The CDR3 DNA sequence: TGTGCCAGCTCACTGGATCAGACCCCAAATGAGCAGTTCTTC. Protein sequence: CASSLDQTPNEQFF. This chain connects TRBV18 to TRBJ2-1; no clear D. Deletions cut 4 bases from V and 7 bases from J, with 14 bases between. The CDR3 has 14 residues. CDR1 is KGHSH and CDR2 is LQKENI in the germline V gene.

This clone appeared once. This chain links TRBV5-1 with TRBJ2-2, with a tentative D call TRBD1 (5 bases). Between the trimmed V and J ends, which lost 7 bases and 0 bases, there was a span of 10 bases. This CDR3 comprises 14 residues. The germline gives CDR1 SGHRS, CDR2 YFSETQ. The CDR3 loop is CASGKDTNTGELFF. As DNA, the CDR3 is TGCGCCAGCGGCAAGGACACGAACACCGGGGAGCTGTTTTTT.

This chain uses TRBV9 with TRBJ2-2, with D maybe TRBD1 (6 bases). The V gene's germline CDR1 is SGDLS and CDR2 YYNGEE. The CDR3 length is 15 residues. Trimming removed 1 base from V and 6 bases from J, with 13 bases in between. Here the CDR3 DNA reads TGTGCCAGCAGCGTACAGACAGGATACTCCGGGGAGCTGTTTTTT. Amino acids: CASSVQTGYSGELFF.

V gene TRBV6-1 combines with J gene TRBJ1-2; D is undetermined. CDR3 length: 13 amino acids. Germline V lookup: CDR1 MNHNS, CDR2 SASEGT. V was shortened by 1 base and J by 2 bases, with 5 bases between the two germline ends. As DNA, the CDR3 is TGTGCCAGCAGTGAAGGGAACAACTATGGCTACACCTTC. This gives the protein CASSEGNNYGYTF.

The gene calls are TRBV5-6 and TRBJ2-3, with a possible D match to TRBD2 (6 bases). From germline, CDR1 is SGHDT and CDR2 YYEEEE. This CDR3 comprises 13 residues. V was shortened by 3 bases and J by 6 bases, with 11 bases between the two germline ends. The CDR3 spells CASSYGAGDTQYF. CDR3 coding DNA: TGTGCCAGCAGCTACGGGGCGGGGGATACGCAGTATTTT.

The chain is built from TRBV30 and TRBJ2-6; possible D gene TRBD1, 5 bases. The CDR3 spans 17 residues. V lost 0 bases and J lost 0, with 12 bases in between. The germline V gene encodes CDR1 GTSNPN and CDR2 SVGIG (reference sequence). For the CDR3, the DNA is TGTGCCTGGAGTGTAGGGGCGGTCTACTCTGGGGCCAACGTCCTGACTTTC. Translation: CAWSVGAVYSGANVLTF. The full variable domain, its missing parts supplied by reference TRBV30 and TRBJ2-6, is SQTIHQWPATLVQPVGSPLSLECTVEGTSNPNLYWYRQAAGRGLQLLFYSVGIGQISSEVPQNLSASRPQDRQFILSSKKLLLSDSGFYLCAWSVGAVYSGANVLTFGAGSRLTVL.

The chain links TRBV2 to TRBJ1-2, with a possible D match to TRBD1 (6 bases). The CDR3 is made up of 13 amino acids. Germline V lookup: CDR1 SNHLY, CDR2 FYNNEI. The V end lost 3 bases, the J end lost 4 bases, and 9 bases lay between the germline ends. CDR3 sequence (DNA): TGTGCCAGCAGTGACAGGGGCACCTATGGCTACACCTTC. Translating gives CASSDRGTYGYTF.